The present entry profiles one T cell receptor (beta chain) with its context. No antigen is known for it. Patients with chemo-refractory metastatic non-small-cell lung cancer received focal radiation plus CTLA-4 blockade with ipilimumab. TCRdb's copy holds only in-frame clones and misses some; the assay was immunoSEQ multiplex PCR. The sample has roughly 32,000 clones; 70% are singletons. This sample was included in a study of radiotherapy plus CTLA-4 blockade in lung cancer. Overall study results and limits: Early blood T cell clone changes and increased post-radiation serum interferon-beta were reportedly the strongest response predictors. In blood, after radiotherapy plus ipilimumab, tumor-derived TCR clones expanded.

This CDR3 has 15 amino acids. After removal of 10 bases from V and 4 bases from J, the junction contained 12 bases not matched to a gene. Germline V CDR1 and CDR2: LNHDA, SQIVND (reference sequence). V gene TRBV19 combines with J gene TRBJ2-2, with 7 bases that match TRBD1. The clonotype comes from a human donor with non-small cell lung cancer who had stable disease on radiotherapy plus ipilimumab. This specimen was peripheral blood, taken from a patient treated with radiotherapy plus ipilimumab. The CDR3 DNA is TGTGCCACTAAATTGGGGACAGTTAGCACCGGGGAGCTGTTTTTT. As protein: CATKLGTVSTGELFF. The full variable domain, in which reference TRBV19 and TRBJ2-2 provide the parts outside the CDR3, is DGGITQSPKYLFRKEGQNVTLSCEQNLNHDAMYWYRQDPGQGLRLIYYSQIVNDFQKGDIAEGYSVSREKKESFPLTVTSAQKNPTAFYLCATKLGTVSTGELFFGEGSRLTVL.